These 9 T cell receptor beta chains were all obtained from the same sample, sequenced in a study of metastatic and nonmetastatic thyroid tumors. TCRdb re-clonotyped the PCR reads through MiXCR. The table lists some 41,000 clones, 3.2% of them singletons. Nobody among the patients had been given any treatment before thyroid surgery. Sequenced: blood. All receptors come from a female donor with papillary thyroid cancer or a benign thyroid nodule (not recorded which). Some clones in this sample may be carry-over from other donors' samples.

This clone has ten or more counts. The rearrangement uses TRBV18 and TRBJ1-4; D is possibly TRBD1 (5 bases). This CDR3 is built from 16 residues. V lost 4 bases to trimming and J lost 7 bases, with 19 bases between them. Germline CDR1 reads KGHSH; CDR2 reads LQKENI. CDR3 bases: TGTGCCAGCTCACGCTCCGGGGTCGGGGCTGGTGAAAAACTGTTTTTT. Protein sequence: CASSRSGVGAGEKLFF.

In this sample, this clone turned up many times. A much more abundant neighbour one base away suggests this may be a read error. Since no conserved phenylalanine or tryptophan closes the CDR3, a read error is the likely cause. The chain employs TRBV6-9 and TRBJ2-3, with D unclear. The germline V and J ends were trimmed by 4 bases and 5 bases, with 4 bases remaining between them. Germline CDR1 MNHGY, CDR2 SVAAGI. The CDR3 runs to 11 residues. CDR3 in DNA: TGTGCCAGCAGTTTCAGAGATACGCAGTATCTT. This sequence encodes CASSFRDTQYL.

Many counts were recorded for this clone. The chain has TRBV28 and TRBJ1-2; D perhaps matches TRBD1 (6 bases). CDR1 MDHEN and CDR2 SYDVKM come from the germline V gene. There are 14 residues in the CDR3. V shed 3 bases and J shed 3 bases, with 11 bases lying between them. DNA of the CDR3: TGTGCCAGCAGTTTGCAGGACAGATACTATGGCTACACCTTC. It is translated as CASSLQDRYYGYTF.

This clone was observed many times. The CDR3 region is CASSYSGSHYGYTF. CDR3 sequence (DNA): TGTGCCAGCAGTTACTCAGGGTCCCACTATGGCTACACCTTC. This sequence joins TRBV6-6 and TRBJ1-2; D is uncertain. This CDR3 is built from 14 residues. CDR1 and CDR2 (germline): MNHNY, SVGAGI (reference sequence). Trimming removed 0 bases from V and 3 bases from J, with 8 bases in between.

This clone was counted at least ten times. The rearrangement uses TRBV5-8 and TRBJ1-1, with D possibly matching TRBD1 (6 bases). V lost 4 bases and J 0 bases, leaving 19 bases between the germline ends. The CDR3 runs to 17 residues. Germline loops: CDR1 SGHTS, CDR2 YDEGEE. CDR3 region: CASSIGQLSIMNTEAFF. The CDR3 region has the DNA TGTGCCAGCAGCATCGGACAGCTCTCAATCATGAACACTGAAGCTTTCTTT. Full variable domain (rest looked up from reference TRBV5-8 and TRBJ1-1): EAGVTQSPTHLIKTRGQQATLRCSPISGHTSVYWYQQALGLGLQFLLWYDEGEERNRGNFPPRFSGRQFPNYSSELNVNALELEDSALYLCASSIGQLSIMNTEAFFGQGTRLTVV.

The chain recombines TRBV5-8 with TRBJ2-1; possibly TRBD2 for D (6 bases). The V end lost 1 base, the J end lost 0 bases, and 11 bases lay between the germline ends. CDR1 is SGHTS, CDR2 YDEGEE, per germline. The CDR3 has 16 amino acids. The CDR3 DNA reads TGTGCCAGCAGCTTGTTCGTGGGAGGCTCCTACAATGAGCAGTTCTTC. This translates into CASSLFVGGSYNEQFF. The complete variable domain, with remaining parts taken from reference TRBV5-8 and TRBJ2-1, reads EAGVTQSPTHLIKTRGQQATLRCSPISGHTSVYWYQQALGLGLQFLLWYDEGEERNRGNFPPRFSGRQFPNYSSELNVNALELEDSALYLCASSLFVGGSYNEQFFGPGTRLTVL.

In its sample, this clone was seen a few times. The CDR3, as DNA: TGTGCCAGCAGCCAAGACAGAACTGAAGCTTTCTTT. This gives the protein CASSQDRTEAFF. The chain links TRBV3-1 to TRBJ1-1; D remains ambiguous. Germline CDR1 reads LGHDT; CDR2 reads YNNKEL (reference sequence). This CDR3 spans 12 amino acids. With 0 bases removed from V and 5 bases from J, the gap between germline ends came to 4 bases.

CDR3 nucleotides: TGTGCCAGCAATCTAGTAGAAGGGGAGACCCAGTACTTC. Its protein is CASNLVEGETQYF. This chain uses TRBV7-9 with TRBJ2-5; D ambiguous. The V gene lost 7 bases and the J gene lost 5 bases, with 14 bases spanning the gap. Germline CDR1 is SEHNR and CDR2 is FQNEAQ (reference sequence). The CDR3 sequence is 13 residues long. The full variable domain, rest sourced from reference TRBV7-9 and TRBJ2-5, is DTGVSQNPRHKITKRGQNVTFRCDPISEHNRLYWYRQTLGQGPEFLTYFQNEAQLEKSRLLSDRFSAERPKGSFSTLEIQRTEQGDSAMYLCASNLVEGETQYFGPGTRLLVL.

This clone was recorded at least ten times. The chain is built from TRBV24-1 and TRBJ2-3, with TRBD1 matching over 9 bases. This CDR3 is built from 16 residues. CDR1 and CDR2 (germline): KGHDR, SFDVKD. V was pared by 6 bases and J by 4 bases, with 10 bases of the junction left unmatched. DNA for the CDR3: TGTGCCACCAGTCCGGCCGGGACAGGGATGGCAGATACGCAGTATTTT. Residues: CATSPAGTGMADTQYF.